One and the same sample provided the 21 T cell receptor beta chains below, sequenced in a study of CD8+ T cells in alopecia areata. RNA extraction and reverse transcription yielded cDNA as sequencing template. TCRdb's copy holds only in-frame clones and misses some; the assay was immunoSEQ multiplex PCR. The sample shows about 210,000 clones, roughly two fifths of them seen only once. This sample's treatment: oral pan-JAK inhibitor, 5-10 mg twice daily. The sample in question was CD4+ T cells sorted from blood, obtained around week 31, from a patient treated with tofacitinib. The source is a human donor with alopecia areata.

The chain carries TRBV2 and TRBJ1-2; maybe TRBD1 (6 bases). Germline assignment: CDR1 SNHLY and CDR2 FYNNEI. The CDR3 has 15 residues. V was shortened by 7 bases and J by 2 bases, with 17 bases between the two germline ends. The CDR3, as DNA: TGTGCCAGCAATCAGGACGCAGGGGCCAACTATGGCTACACCTTC. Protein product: CASNQDAGANYGYTF.

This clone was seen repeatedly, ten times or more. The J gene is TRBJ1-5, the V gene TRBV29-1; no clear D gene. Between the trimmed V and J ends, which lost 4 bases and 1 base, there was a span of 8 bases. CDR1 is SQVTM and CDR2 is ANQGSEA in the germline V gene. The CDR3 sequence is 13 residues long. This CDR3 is CSVGIRSNQPQHF. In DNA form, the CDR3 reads TGCAGCGTTGGTATCCGCAGCAATCAGCCCCAGCATTTT.

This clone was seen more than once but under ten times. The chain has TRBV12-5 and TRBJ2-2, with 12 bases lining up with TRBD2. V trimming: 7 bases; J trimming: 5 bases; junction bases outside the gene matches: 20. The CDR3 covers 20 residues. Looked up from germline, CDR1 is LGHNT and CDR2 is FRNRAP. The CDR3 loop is CASVSSPGLAGSRGTGELFF. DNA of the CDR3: TGTGCTAGTGTTTCCTCCCCGGGACTAGCGGGCTCACGCGGGACCGGGGAGCTGTTTTTT.

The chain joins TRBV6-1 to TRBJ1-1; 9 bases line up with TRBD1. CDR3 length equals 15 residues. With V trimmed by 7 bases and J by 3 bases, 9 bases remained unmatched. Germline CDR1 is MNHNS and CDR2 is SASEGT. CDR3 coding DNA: TGTGCCAGCACTCAAACCGGGACAGGGCACACTGAAGCTTTCTTT. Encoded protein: CASTQTGTGHTEAFF.

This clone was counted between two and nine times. This CDR3 is CASSLSPANTEAFF. CDR3 DNA sequence: TGCGCCAGCAGCTTGAGTCCGGCGAACACTGAAGCTTTCTTT. The chain links TRBV5-1 to TRBJ1-1; D unclear. The CDR3 covers 14 residues. V was clipped by 1 base and J by 1 base, with 8 bases between them. The germline gives CDR1 SGHRS, CDR2 YFSETQ.

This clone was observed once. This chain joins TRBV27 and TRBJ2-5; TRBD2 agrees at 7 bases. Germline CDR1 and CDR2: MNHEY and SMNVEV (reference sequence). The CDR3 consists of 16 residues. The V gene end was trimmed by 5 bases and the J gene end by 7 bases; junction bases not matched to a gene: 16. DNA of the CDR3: TGTGCCAGCAGTCGCCCGTCGGACTATATAGCGGGGACCCAGTACTTC. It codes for CASSRPSDYIAGTQYF.

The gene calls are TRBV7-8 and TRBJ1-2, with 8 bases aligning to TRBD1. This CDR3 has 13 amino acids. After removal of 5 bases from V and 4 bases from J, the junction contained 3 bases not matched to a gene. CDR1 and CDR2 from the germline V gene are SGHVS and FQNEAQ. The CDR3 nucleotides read TGTGCCAGCAGCAGGGACAGGTCCTATGGCTACACCTTC. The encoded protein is CASSRDRSYGYTF.

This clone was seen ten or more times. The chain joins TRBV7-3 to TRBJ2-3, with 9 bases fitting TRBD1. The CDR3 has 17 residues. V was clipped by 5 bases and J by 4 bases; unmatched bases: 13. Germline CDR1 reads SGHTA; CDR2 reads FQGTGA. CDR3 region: CASSRLDYGTGPDTQYF. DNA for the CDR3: TGTGCCAGCAGCAGGCTCGATTACGGGACAGGGCCAGATACGCAGTATTTT.

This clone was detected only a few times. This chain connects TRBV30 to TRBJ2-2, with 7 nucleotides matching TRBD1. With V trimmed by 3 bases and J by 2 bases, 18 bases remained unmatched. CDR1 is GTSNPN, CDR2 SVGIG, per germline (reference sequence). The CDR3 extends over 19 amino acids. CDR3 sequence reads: CAWRTISRGLSPNTGELFF. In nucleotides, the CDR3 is TGTGCCTGGAGGACGATAAGTAGGGGGCTAAGCCCCAACACCGGGGAGCTGTTTTTT.

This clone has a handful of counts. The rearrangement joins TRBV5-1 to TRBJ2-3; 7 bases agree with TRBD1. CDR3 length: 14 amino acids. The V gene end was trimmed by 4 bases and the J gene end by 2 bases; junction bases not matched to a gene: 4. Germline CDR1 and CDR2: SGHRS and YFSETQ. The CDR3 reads CASSRGQDTDTQYF. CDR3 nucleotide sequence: TGCGCCAGCAGCCGAGGACAGGACACAGATACGCAGTATTTT.

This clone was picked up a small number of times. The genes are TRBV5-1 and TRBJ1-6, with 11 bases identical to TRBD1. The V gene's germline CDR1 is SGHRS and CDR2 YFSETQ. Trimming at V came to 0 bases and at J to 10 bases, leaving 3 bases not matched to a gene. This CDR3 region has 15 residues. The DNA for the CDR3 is TGCGCCAGCAGCTTGGGGACAGGGGGCGAATCACCCCTCCACTTT. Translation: CASSLGTGGESPLHF.

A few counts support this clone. CDR3 in amino acids: CASSATSGGAMFF. The CDR3 bases are TGTGCCAGCAGTGCAACTAGCGGGGGGGCGATGTTCTTC. The chain links TRBV25-1 to TRBJ2-1, with 13 bases fitting TRBD2. This CDR3 is built from 13 residues. Germline CDR1 reads MGHDK; CDR2 reads SYGVNS. The V and J ends lost 4 bases and 15 bases, in that order; junction bases with no gene match: 6.

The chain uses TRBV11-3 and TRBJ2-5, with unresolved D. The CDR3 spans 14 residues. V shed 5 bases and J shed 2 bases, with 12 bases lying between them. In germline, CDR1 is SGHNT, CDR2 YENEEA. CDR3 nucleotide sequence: TGTGCCAGCAGCAAAGGCCCCAATCAAGAGACCCAGTACTTC. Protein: CASSKGPNQETQYF.

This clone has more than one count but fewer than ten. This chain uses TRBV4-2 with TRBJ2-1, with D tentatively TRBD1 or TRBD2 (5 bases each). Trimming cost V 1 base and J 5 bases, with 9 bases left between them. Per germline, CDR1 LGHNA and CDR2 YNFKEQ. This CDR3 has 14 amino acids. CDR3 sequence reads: CASSQVGTDNEQFF. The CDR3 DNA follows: TGTGCCAGCAGCCAAGTAGGGACGGACAATGAGCAGTTCTTC.

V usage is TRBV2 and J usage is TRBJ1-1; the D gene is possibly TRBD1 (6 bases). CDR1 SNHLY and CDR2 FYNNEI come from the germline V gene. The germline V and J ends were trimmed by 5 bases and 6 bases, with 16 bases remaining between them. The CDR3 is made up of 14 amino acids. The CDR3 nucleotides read TGTGCCAGCAGTATATTACAGGGAACCTCTGAAGCTTTCTTT. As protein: CASSILQGTSEAFF.

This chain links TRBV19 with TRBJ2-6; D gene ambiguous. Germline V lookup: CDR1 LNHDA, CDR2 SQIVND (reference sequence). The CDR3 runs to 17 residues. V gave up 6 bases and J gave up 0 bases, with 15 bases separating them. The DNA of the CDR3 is TGTGCCAGTAGCACCAGTAGCATCCGCTCTGGGGCCAACGTCCTGACTTTC. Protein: CASSTSSIRSGANVLTF. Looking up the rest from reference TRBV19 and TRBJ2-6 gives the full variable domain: DGGITQSPKYLFRKEGQNVTLSCEQNLNHDAMYWYRQDPGQGLRLIYYSQIVNDFQKGDIAEGYSVSREKKESFPLTVTSAQKNPTAFYLCASSTSSIRSGANVLTFGAGSRLTVL.

CDR3 protein: CASRPFGGKSSYNEQFF. DNA for the CDR3: TGTGCCAGCCGACCGTTTGGCGGGAAAAGCTCCTACAATGAGCAGTTCTTC. The chain uses TRBV7-2 and TRBJ2-1; D is possibly TRBD2 (6 bases). V was pared by 8 bases and J by 0 bases, with 20 bases between. Germline V CDR1 and CDR2: SGHTA, FQGNSA. The CDR3 spans 17 residues.

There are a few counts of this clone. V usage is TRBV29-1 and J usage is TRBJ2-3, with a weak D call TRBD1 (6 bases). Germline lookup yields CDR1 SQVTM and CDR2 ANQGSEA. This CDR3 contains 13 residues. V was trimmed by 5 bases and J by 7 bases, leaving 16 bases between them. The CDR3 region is CSVRGRGVNTQYF. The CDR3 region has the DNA TGCAGCGTTAGAGGCAGGGGAGTGAATACGCAGTATTTT.

CDR3 in DNA: TGTGCCATCAGTGCCGGGACAGGGGGCGCTGGAAACACCATATATTTT. This sequence encodes CAISAGTGGAGNTIYF. The V gene is TRBV10-3, the J gene TRBJ1-3; 12 positions match TRBD1. V lost 4 bases and J lost 2; bases outside the gene matches: 3. Germline V gene sequence: CDR1 ENHRY, CDR2 SYGVKD. This CDR3 spans 16 amino acids.

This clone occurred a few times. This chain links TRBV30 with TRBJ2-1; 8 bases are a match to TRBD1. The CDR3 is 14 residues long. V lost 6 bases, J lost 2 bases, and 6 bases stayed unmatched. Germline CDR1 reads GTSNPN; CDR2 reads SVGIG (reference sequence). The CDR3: CACTDRGPYNEQFF. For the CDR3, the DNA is TGTGCCTGCACCGACAGGGGACCCTACAATGAGCAGTTCTTC.

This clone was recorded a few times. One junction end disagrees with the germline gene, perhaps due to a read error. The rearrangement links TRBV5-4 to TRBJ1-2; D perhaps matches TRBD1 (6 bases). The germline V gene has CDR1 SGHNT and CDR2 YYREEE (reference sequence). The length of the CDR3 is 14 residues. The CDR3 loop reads CASSLQGLNYGYTF. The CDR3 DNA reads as TGTGCCAGCAGCTTGCAGGGGCTCAACTACGGCTACACCTTC.